The clone carrying this T cell receptor (beta chain) showed up many times. Its antigen is unidentified. The CDR3 loop spans 16 amino acids. V was pared by 5 bases and J by 1 base, with 10 bases of the junction left unmatched. CDR1 is ENHRY and CDR2 is SYGVKD in the germline V gene. This sample is drawn from a study of T cells in Graves' hyperthyroidism and ophthalmopathy. Findings of the study overall: Blood shared most expanded thyroid clonotypes above 0.001.

From RNA transcripts, TCR beta CDR3 regions were amplified. The HTBI primer set served for first-round RT-PCR of the TCR CDR3. TCRdb re-derived calls from the multiplex PCR reads in MiXCR, one entry per CDR3 protein. The table lists over 650,000 distinct CDR3 sequences, less than 20% of them singletons. The chain employs TRBV10-3 and TRBJ1-1; 7 nucleotides align to TRBD1. Sequenced material: blood. This sequence originates from a man aged 18 to 35 with Graves' hyperthyroidism. The CDR3 loop is CAISLRQGTKNTEAFF. Here the CDR3 DNA reads TGTGCCATCAGTCTTCGACAGGGCACTAAGAACACTGAAGCTTTCTTT.